Below are 24 T cell receptor beta chains sequenced from a single sample in a study of HIV-infected children after antiretroviral therapy interruption. Treatment described: PENTA 11 planned treatment interruption arm or continuous ART arm. The TCR library was built from RNA with a 3' RACE protocol and unique molecular identifiers. TCRdb redid the calling of the 3' RACE reads with MiXCR, one entry per CDR3 protein. This sample has more than 75,000 distinct CDR3 sequences, with about 6.9% found just once. The sample in question was CD45RA+ CD4+ T cells from PBMCs, pooled from several time points, obtained from a donor given antiretroviral therapy, either interrupted or continuous. The subset here: naive CD4+ CD45RA+ CD45RO- T cells. The source of these receptors is a pool of human donors with HIV.

This clonotype was picked up many times. V and J are TRBV7-9 and TRBJ2-1; no reliable D call. The CDR3 extends over 15 amino acids. Trimming left V 6 bases short and J 3 bases short, with 15 bases between. In germline, CDR1 is SEHNR, CDR2 FQNEAQ (reference sequence). The CDR3 region has the DNA TGTGCCAGCAGTAGAACCCCTGGTTTCTACAATGAGCAGTTCTTC. It yields the protein CASSRTPGFYNEQFF.

The chain recombines TRBV19 with TRBJ2-1; 10 positions match TRBD2. The CDR3 extends over 16 amino acids. The germline CDR1 and CDR2 sequences are LNHDA and SQIVND (reference sequence). Unmatched junction bases numbered 15, after V lost 7 bases and J lost 9 bases. In DNA, the CDR3 is TGTGCCAGTAATGAAGTGGGAGCGGGGGGGCCTGGTGAGCAGTTCTTC. This codes for CASNEVGAGGPGEQFF.

This clonotype has a count of ten or more. The J gene is TRBJ2-7, the V gene TRBV19; weak D call: TRBD2 (6 bases). The CDR3 has 18 residues. Germline CDR1 and CDR2: LNHDA and SQIVND (reference sequence). The ends were cut back, 7 bases at V and 6 bases at J, with 31 bases in the middle. CDR3 coding DNA: TGTGCCAGTACGGGGGTCCGGGACTTGCACCTTCACGACGGCGAGCAGTACTTC. The encoded protein is CASTGVRDLHLHDGEQYF.

The chain carries TRBV6-1 and TRBJ1-5; a possible D gene is TRBD1 (5 bases). The V gene lost 2 bases and the J gene lost 7 bases, with 12 bases spanning the gap. CDR3 size: 14 residues. Per the germline V gene, CDR1 is MNHNS and CDR2 is SASEGT. In DNA, the CDR3 is TGTGCCAGCAGTGAACAATGGGGCGCGCAGCCCCAGCATTTT. Translated, it gives CASSEQWGAQPQHF.

In its sample, this clonotype was seen a few times. This chain connects TRBV30 to TRBJ2-7, with D possibly called TRBD1 or TRBD2 (7 bases each). Germline V CDR1 and CDR2: GTSNPN, SVGIG (reference sequence). CDR3 length: 15 amino acids. V gave up 1 base and J gave up 3 bases, with 16 bases separating them. CDR3: CAWSAPGRGGYEQYF. In nucleotides, the CDR3 is TGTGCCTGGAGTGCCCCCGGCAGGGGGGGCTACGAGCAGTACTTC.

V is TRBV10-3 and J is TRBJ2-5; D remains ambiguous. In germline, CDR1 is ENHRY, CDR2 SYGVKD. Trimming removed 7 bases from V and 3 bases from J, with 9 bases in between. CDR3 length: 12 residues. Here the CDR3 reads CAIKSSEETQYF. The CDR3 coding sequence is TGTGCCATCAAGTCTTCAGAAGAGACCCAGTACTTC.

The chain is built from TRBV30 and TRBJ1-5; 7 positions match TRBD1. The V gene's germline CDR1 is GTSNPN and CDR2 SVGIG (reference sequence). J lost 6 bases, V lost 2 bases, and 13 bases had no gene match. The CDR3 loop spans 16 amino acids. CDR3 sequence reads: CAWSTRRQGMAQPQHF. The CDR3 coding sequence is TGTGCCTGGAGTACCCGCCGACAGGGTATGGCTCAGCCCCAGCATTTT.

This clonotype was recorded many times. The J gene is TRBJ1-1, the V gene TRBV2; D perhaps matches TRBD1 (6 bases). Germline V gene sequence: CDR1 SNHLY, CDR2 FYNNEI. This CDR3 comprises 14 residues. The V end was cut by 6 bases, the J end by 0 bases, with 11 bases between. The CDR3 bases are TGTGCCAGCAGGCCGACAGGTATGAACACTGAAGCTTTCTTT. Translating it yields CASRPTGMNTEAFF.

In this sample, this clonotype turned up many times. V and J are TRBV5-5 and TRBJ1-2; D not resolved. CDR1 is SGHKS, CDR2 YYEKEE, per germline (reference sequence). This CDR3 comprises 14 residues. V lost 0 bases to trimming and J lost 1 base, with 7 bases between them. CDR3: CASSLVPGNYGYTF. Written as DNA, the CDR3 is TGTGCCAGCAGCTTGGTTCCGGGTAACTATGGCTACACCTTC.

This clonotype occurred many times. V and J are TRBV29-1 and TRBJ2-2; weak D call: TRBD2 (5 bases). Germline V lookup: CDR1 SQVTM, CDR2 ANQGSEA. Trimming stripped 3 bases from V and 0 bases from J, with 8 bases between. The CDR3 spans 14 residues. The CDR3 bases are TGCAGCGTTGATCGGGGAGCGAACACCGGGGAGCTGTTTTTT. This translates into CSVDRGANTGELFF.

This clonotype has at least ten counts. J is TRBJ2-6 and V is TRBV3-1; D could derive from TRBD1 or TRBD2 (5 bases each). This CDR3 has 17 residues. In germline, CDR1 is LGHDT, CDR2 YNNKEL (reference sequence). Trimming removed 0 bases at V and 0 bases at J, with 9 bases between. CDR3 coding DNA: TGTGCCAGCAGCCAAGATTCGAGGGGCTCTGGGGCCAACGTCCTGACTTTC. Translating gives CASSQDSRGSGANVLTF.

Of note for this clonotype: This may be a read error: a much more frequent sequence differs by one nucleotide. V usage is TRBV7-2 and J usage is TRBJ2-7, with D possibly called TRBD1 or TRBD2 (5 bases each). The CDR3 runs to 16 residues. Germline values: CDR1 SGHTA, CDR2 FQGNSA. The V end lost 4 bases, the J end lost 2 bases, and 18 bases lay between the germline ends. The CDR3 region is CASSSVGTSIPYEQYF. The CDR3 coding sequence is TGTGCCAGCAGCTCCGTAGGGACGTCAATCCCCTACGAGCAGTACTTC.

The table lists this clonotype with a few counts. The rearrangement uses TRBV19 and TRBJ1-4; D remains unclear. The germline V and J ends were trimmed by 5 bases and 4 bases, with 11 bases remaining between them. CDR3 length: 14 residues. Germline V gene data show CDR1 as LNHDA and CDR2 as SQIVND (reference sequence). In DNA, the CDR3 is TGTGCCAGTAGTCCCGGGAGGCATAATGAAAAACTGTTTTTT. This translates into CASSPGRHNEKLFF.

This clonotype was found many times. The CDR3 DNA is TGTGCCACCAGTGATTCCGCAGCGGGAGGGCCTGGCGAGCAGTTCTTC. It yields the protein CATSDSAAGGPGEQFF. The chain joins TRBV24-1 to TRBJ2-1; 10 bases are shared with TRBD2. V gave up 2 bases and J gave up 10 bases; unmatched junction bases: 10. In germline, CDR1 is KGHDR, CDR2 SFDVKD. The CDR3 is 16 residues long.

The chain joins TRBV6-2 or TRBV6-3 to TRBJ2-3, with 7 bases matching TRBD1. The germline gives CDR1 MNHEY, CDR2 SVGEGT. The CDR3 length is 16 residues. J gave up 6 bases and V 0 bases, and 9 bases lay outside the gene matches. The CDR3 nucleotides are TGTGCCAGCAGTTACTCCTCGGGACAGTCGGGCGATACGCAGTATTTT. This translates into CASSYSSGQSGDTQYF.

This clonotype showed up many times. The chain employs TRBV20-1 and TRBJ1-2; D is unresolved. V dropped 5 bases and J dropped 2 bases, with 18 bases sitting between them. The CDR3 is 15 amino acids. Germline V gene data show CDR1 as DFQATT and CDR2 as SNEGSKA (reference sequence). CDR3 amino acids: CSAEGAWPTNYGYTF. The CDR3 bases are TGCAGTGCTGAGGGCGCCTGGCCAACGAACTATGGCTACACCTTC.

This clonotype was picked up a small number of times. The rearrangement uses TRBV6-1 and TRBJ1-2, with TRBD1 matching 7 bases. This CDR3 has 14 amino acids. V lost 1 base, J lost 8 bases, and 7 bases stayed unmatched. Germline loops: CDR1 MNHNS, CDR2 SASEGT. The DNA of the CDR3 is TGTGCCAGCAGTGAAGAGGGCAGGGGGAGAGGCTACACCTTC. It yields the protein CASSEEGRGRGYTF.

J is TRBJ1-1 and V is TRBV30; D is uncertain. The CDR3 is 13 residues long. Trimming removed 0 bases from V and 7 bases from J, with 12 bases in between. In germline, CDR1 is GTSNPN, CDR2 SVGIG (reference sequence). CDR3 coding DNA: TGTGCCTGGAGTGTGGGCAGAGGTCATGAAGCTTTCTTT. Translation gives CAWSVGRGHEAFF.

The chain carries TRBV20-1 and TRBJ2-2; D remains unclear. This CDR3 is 12 amino acids long. CDR1 is DFQATT and CDR2 is SNEGSKA in the germline V gene (reference sequence). V was trimmed by 4 bases and J by 7 bases, leaving 10 bases between them. The CDR3, as DNA: TGCAGTGCTAAGGGTGGAGTCGGGGAGCTGTTTTTT. This sequence encodes CSAKGGVGELFF.

This chain connects TRBV29-1 to TRBJ2-3; D unclear. The germline CDR1 and CDR2 sequences are SQVTM and ANQGSEA. The V and J ends lost 7 bases and 1 base respectively, with 3 bases between them. The CDR3 covers 10 residues. The CDR3 sequence: CSAGTDTQYF. The DNA for the CDR3 is TGCAGCGCCGGCACAGATACGCAGTATTTT.

This clonotype has a count of ten or more. This rearrangement joins TRBV9 to TRBJ1-2; TRBD1 matches 9 bases. V lost 4 bases, J lost 5 bases, and 9 bases stayed unmatched. CDR3 length equals 15 residues. Per germline, CDR1 SGDLS and CDR2 YYNGEE. The DNA for the CDR3 is TGTGCCAGCAGCCAGACCGCGACAGGGGGGTATGGCTACACCTTC. This sequence encodes CASSQTATGGYGYTF.

The V and J genes are TRBV4-1 and TRBJ2-2; 7 bases are shared with TRBD2. The V segment lost 1 base and the J segment 3 bases; nucleotides outside the gene matches: 2. Germline CDR1 is MGHRA and CDR2 is YSYEKL. This CDR3 has 15 amino acids. In DNA, the CDR3 is TGCGCCAGCAGCCAAGCTAGCGGATACACCGGGGAGCTGTTTTTT. This codes for CASSQASGYTGELFF.

This clonotype was seen repeatedly, ten times or more. This chain connects TRBV2 to TRBJ2-4, with 8 bases fitting TRBD1. The CDR3 spans 15 residues. J was trimmed by 8 bases and V by 4 bases; bases with no gene match: 10. The germline V gene has CDR1 SNHLY and CDR2 FYNNEI. In DNA form, the CDR3 reads TGTGCCAGCAGTGTTTCAGGGGGCGCGTGGGACATTCAGTACTTC. Amino acids: CASSVSGGAWDIQYF.

This clonotype has a handful of counts. J is TRBJ2-7 and V is TRBV12-3 or TRBV12-4; D ambiguous. V gave up 1 base and J gave up 2 bases, with 9 bases separating them. The CDR3 is 14 residues long. The CDR3 nucleotides are TGTGCCAGCAGTTTAGTCCAGGCCCCCTACGAGCAGTACTTC. It specifies CASSLVQAPYEQYF.